The next 12 T cell receptor beta chains were all read from a single sample in a study of spatial heterogeneity in lung cancer (dated by TCRdb to about 2019). The sample's time point label, in plain terms: sample taken at primary tumor resection. TCR sequencing used whole RNA extracted from tumor and nontumor lung tissue, or from cryopreserved PBMC samples, without cell sorting. The library was made by 5' RACE. The sequencer was a NextSeq 500. TCRdb cleaned the public reads at Q25 with fastp, built clones with MiXCR and kept in-frame beta chains. Every CDR3 protein is listed once, alongside the most common genes and DNA of its rows. The sample table shows 39,000 or so distinct CDR3 sequences, and roughly 8% are seen once. Roughly 28% of the sample is taken by the ten largest. Specimen: PBMCs, collected at surgery. These receptors came from a male donor with early-stage non-small cell lung cancer.

Only a few counts were recorded for this clonotype. This sequence joins TRBV5-1 and TRBJ2-1, with 12 bases lining up with TRBD2. The V and J ends lost 7 bases and 4 bases, in that order; junction bases with no gene match: 3. The length of the CDR3 is 14 residues. Looked up from germline, CDR1 is SGHRS and CDR2 is YFSETQ. In DNA, the CDR3 is TGCGCCAGCCAGACTAGCGGGAGTTACAATGAGCAGTTCTTC. Its protein is CASQTSGSYNEQFF.

This clonotype was counted ten times or more. The rearrangement links TRBV6-5 to TRBJ1-1, with a possible D match to TRBD1 (6 bases). CDR3 length equals 15 residues. Trimming shortened V by 6 bases and J by 4 bases, and 18 bases separated the two germline ends. In germline, CDR1 is MNHEY, CDR2 SVGAGI. The CDR3 region has the DNA TGTGCCAGCAGGGGACAAGGGGCGGGCGCCACTGAAGCTTTCTTT. Translated: CASRGQGAGATEAFF.

This clonotype was detected many times. The V and J genes are TRBV18 and TRBJ1-4, with 7 bases aligning to TRBD1. The CDR3 length is 14 residues. The germline V gene has CDR1 KGHSH and CDR2 LQKENI. With V trimmed by 3 bases and J by 8 bases, 6 bases remained unmatched. The CDR3 nucleotides are TGTGCCAGCTCACCTACAGGGGCGAAGGAAAAACTGTTTTTT. It is translated as CASSPTGAKEKLFF.

In this sample, this clonotype turned up many times. The chain joins TRBV2 to TRBJ2-1, with 9 bases lining up with TRBD2. Germline V gene sequence: CDR1 SNHLY, CDR2 FYNNEI. The ends lost 6 bases at V and 2 bases at J; junction bases unmatched: 5. The CDR3 consists of 15 residues. For the CDR3, the DNA is TGTGCCAGCAGGTCGGCGGGAGGGACCTACAATGAGCAGTTCTTC. Its protein is CASRSAGGTYNEQFF.

This clonotype was recorded at least ten times. V gene TRBV7-2 combines with J gene TRBJ1-5, with 7 bases aligning to TRBD1. The CDR3 is 15 residues long. The junction had 10 bases not matched to a gene; V was cut back by 5 bases and J by 6 bases. Germline V CDR1 and CDR2: SGHTA, FQGNSA. The CDR3 protein is CASSPSQGGFQPQHF. Written as DNA, the CDR3 is TGTGCCAGCAGCCCCAGCCAGGGGGGATTTCAGCCCCAGCATTTT.

The CDR3 DNA is TGTGCCAGCAGGAGACTAGCGGGAGCCCGACAAGAGACCCAGTACTTC. Amino acids: CASRRLAGARQETQYF. The chain links TRBV12-3 or TRBV12-4 to TRBJ2-5, with TRBD2 matching over 12 bases. The CDR3 is 16 residues long. V dropped 6 bases and J dropped 2; count of bases not matched to a gene: 7.

Ten or more counts support this clonotype. V gene TRBV30 combines with J gene TRBJ2-1, with 8 bases aligning to TRBD2. CDR3 size: 18 residues. The J segment lost 4 bases and the V segment lost 1 base, leaving 15 bases of the junction unmatched. CDR1 is GTSNPN and CDR2 is SVGIG in the germline V gene (reference sequence). The CDR3 region is CAWSGGSRTSFTYNEQFF. DNA for the CDR3: TGTGCCTGGAGTGGGGGTAGTAGGACTAGCTTTACGTACAATGAGCAGTTCTTC.

This clonotype came up a few times. V is TRBV18 and J is TRBJ1-2; D is possibly TRBD1 (5 bases). The CDR3 has 15 residues. Germline CDR1 KGHSH, CDR2 LQKENI. Between the trimmed V and J ends, which lost 2 bases and 4 bases, there was a span of 14 bases. The CDR3 here is CASSPSGPPGYGYTF. CDR3 coding DNA: TGTGCCAGCTCACCATCGGGACCTCCAGGCTATGGCTACACCTTC. Variable domain in full (rest from reference TRBV18 and TRBJ1-2): NAGVMQNPRHLVRRRGQEARLRCSPMKGHSHVYWYRQLPEEGLKFMVYLQKENIIDESGMPKERFSAEFPKEGPSILRIQQVVRGDSAAYFCASSPSGPPGYGYTFGSGTRLTVV.

This clonotype has more than one count but fewer than ten. The J gene is TRBJ2-1, the V gene TRBV5-1; 8 bases align to TRBD2. The V and J ends lost 0 bases and 0 bases, in that order; junction bases with no gene match: 2. Per the germline V gene, CDR1 is SGHRS and CDR2 is YFSETQ. The CDR3 has 16 residues. The CDR3 nucleotides read TGCGCCAGCAGCTTGGTAGCGGGGAGCTCCTACAATGAGCAGTTCTTC. Translation: CASSLVAGSSYNEQFF.

This clonotype was seen many times. For the CDR3, the DNA is TGTGCCAGCAGTTTGGGCTCCACTGAAGCTTTCTTT. Protein product: CASSLGSTEAFF. The J gene is TRBJ1-1, the V gene TRBV12-3 or TRBV12-4; no clear D gene. V was pared by 3 bases and J by 4 bases, with 6 bases between. The CDR3 is 12 residues long.

This clonotype was found many times. The chain links TRBV6-5 to TRBJ2-7; unclear D gene. V was shortened by 3 bases and J by 4 bases, with 10 bases between the two germline ends. The CDR3 covers 13 residues. Per the germline V gene, CDR1 is MNHEY and CDR2 is SVGAGI. CDR3 DNA: TGTGCCAGCAGTTATTCCAGGCATTACGAGCAGTACTTC. Translation gives CASSYSRHYEQYF.

This clonotype occurred many times. CDR3 bases: TGCGCCAGCAGCCTCACAGCGGACCTATACAATGAGCAGTTCTTC. It encodes CASSLTADLYNEQFF. The gene calls are TRBV4-3 and TRBJ2-1; a possible D gene is TRBD2 (5 bases). Germline CDR1 reads LGHNA; CDR2 reads YSLEER. The CDR3 length is 15 residues. The germline V and J ends were trimmed by 4 bases and 4 bases, with 14 bases remaining between them.